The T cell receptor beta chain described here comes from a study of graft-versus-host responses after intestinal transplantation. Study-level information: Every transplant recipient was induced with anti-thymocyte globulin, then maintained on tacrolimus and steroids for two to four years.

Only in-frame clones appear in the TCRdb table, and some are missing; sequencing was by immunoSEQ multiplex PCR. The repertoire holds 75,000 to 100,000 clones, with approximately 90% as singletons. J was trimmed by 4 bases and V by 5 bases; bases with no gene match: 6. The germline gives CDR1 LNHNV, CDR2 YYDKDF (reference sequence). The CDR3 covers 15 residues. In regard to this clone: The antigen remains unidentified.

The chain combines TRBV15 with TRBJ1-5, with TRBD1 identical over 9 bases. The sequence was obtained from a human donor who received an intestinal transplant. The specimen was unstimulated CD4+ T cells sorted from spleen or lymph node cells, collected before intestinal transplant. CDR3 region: CATSSGQGVNQPQHF. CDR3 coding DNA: TGTGCCACCAGCTCGGGACAGGGTGTAAATCAGCCCCAGCATTTT.